A single sample is the source of the 19 T cell receptor beta chains below, sequenced in a study of cytomegalovirus exposure and HLA in healthy donors (dated by TCRdb to the late 2010s). Library method: the immunoSEQ multiplex PCR assay. For the multiplex PCR, a mixture combining 60 forward primers for TCR Vbeta segments and 13 reverse primers for TCR Jbeta segments was used. As stored in TCRdb, this immuneACCESS dataset retains in-frame rearrangements with V and J assigned. A fraction of the clones does not appear; measured against another copy, unresolved V genes explain less than half of the discrepancy, and the remainder lacks a known reason. The sample contains around 150,000 clones, approximately 85% of them found a single time. The leading ten clones occupy about 9.3% of the sample. Sequencing was carried out using PBMCs. Receptors were obtained from a man between 18 and 29 years old in good health and CMV-seropositive.

Comment on this clone: The same CDR3 also results from other DNA sequences found in this sample. The chain employs TRBV7-2 and TRBJ1-4; D possibly corresponds to TRBD1 (6 bases). This CDR3 region has 12 residues. Germline CDR1 is SGHTA and CDR2 is FQGNSA. Trimming removed 5 bases from V and 8 bases from J, with 9 bases in between. CDR3 region: CASSPQGEKLFF. CDR3 DNA: TGTGCCAGCAGCCCCCAGGGGGAAAAACTGTTTTTT.

V gene TRBV5-1 combines with J gene TRBJ1-4; D gene unclear. Germline values: CDR1 SGHRS, CDR2 YFSETQ. The germline V and J ends were trimmed by 0 bases and 7 bases, with 13 bases remaining between them. CDR3 size: 15 residues. DNA for the CDR3: TGCGCCAGCAGCTTGGTGGGCAGCGGAGGTGAAAAACTGTTTTTT. This gives the protein CASSLVGSGGEKLFF.

The CDR3, as DNA: TGTGCCAGCAGCGCCCAGGACAGGGTTAGTGCCGAAGCTTTCTTT. Translation gives CASSAQDRVSAEAFF. The V and J genes are TRBV9 and TRBJ1-1, with 8 bases identical to TRBD1. There are 15 residues in the CDR3. J lost 8 bases, V lost 3 bases, and 12 bases had no gene match. Germline V gene lookup returns CDR1 SGDLS and CDR2 YYNGEE.

The chain uses TRBV19 and TRBJ1-5; D perhaps matches TRBD1 (6 bases). The CDR3 runs to 14 residues. V was clipped by 3 bases and J by 7 bases, with 13 bases between them. The germline gives CDR1 LNHDA, CDR2 SQIVND (reference sequence). In DNA form, the CDR3 reads TGTGCCAGTAGTATGGGGGCGCGGGGGCAGCCCCAGCATTTT. Translated: CASSMGARGQPQHF.

The J gene is TRBJ2-5, the V gene TRBV6-1; D might be TRBD2 (6 bases). Trimming pared 8 bases from V and 5 bases from J, leaving 18 bases between. This CDR3 contains 14 residues. Germline CDR1 is MNHNS and CDR2 is SASEGT. The CDR3 spells CASRRTGREETQYF. The CDR3 nucleotides read TGTGCCAGCCGGCGGACGGGCCGGGAGGAGACCCAGTACTTC.

The chain employs TRBV5-1 and TRBJ1-1; a weak D match, TRBD1 (5 bases). Trimming cost V 2 bases and J 0 bases, with 8 bases left between them. Germline values: CDR1 SGHRS, CDR2 YFSETQ. CDR3 length equals 14 residues. Here the CDR3 reads CASSLRQMNTEAFF. The CDR3 bases are TGCGCCAGCAGCTTACGACAGATGAACACTGAAGCTTTCTTT.

The rearrangement joins TRBV6-1 to TRBJ2-7; 8 nucleotides line up with TRBD1. Germline values: CDR1 MNHNS, CDR2 SASEGT. The V gene end was trimmed by 5 bases and the J gene end by 7 bases; junction bases not matched to a gene: 1. This CDR3 is built from 11 residues. The CDR3 region has the DNA TGTGCCAGCAGTTGGGACAGGGAGCAGTACTTC. This sequence encodes CASSWDREQYF.

The chain links TRBV5-1 to TRBJ1-4, with D possibly matching TRBD1 (6 bases). Germline V CDR1 and CDR2: SGHRS, YFSETQ. V dropped 2 bases and J dropped 2 bases, with 7 bases sitting between them. CDR3 size: 14 residues. CDR3 nucleotide sequence: TGCGCCAGCAGCTTCACAGGGACTAATGAAAAACTGTTTTTT. Its protein product is CASSFTGTNEKLFF.

The chain uses TRBV2 and TRBJ2-1, with 13 bases lining up with TRBD2. The germline CDR1 and CDR2 sequences are SNHLY and FYNNEI. J lost 4 bases, V lost 8 bases, and 5 bases had no gene match. The CDR3 is 15 residues long. The CDR3 DNA reads as TGTGCCAGCTCCGGGACTAGCGGGGCGTACAATGAGCAGTTCTTC. The encoded protein is CASSGTSGAYNEQFF.

This chain links TRBV5-1 with TRBJ2-1; TRBD2 agrees at 12 bases. The germline V gene encodes CDR1 SGHRS and CDR2 YFSETQ. The CDR3 has 16 residues. The V gene end was trimmed by 0 bases and the J gene end by 6 bases; junction bases not matched to a gene: 4. CDR3 sequence (DNA): TGCGCCAGCAGCTTGGCCTCTAGCGGGGGGGCCAATGAGCAGTTCTTC. Its translation is CASSLASSGGANEQFF.

This clone was recorded a few times. This chain's CDR3 is CASSDRRGSNQPQHF. The CDR3 coding sequence is TGTGCCAGTTCCGACAGGAGAGGAAGCAATCAGCCCCAGCATTTT. The rearrangement joins TRBV6-1 to TRBJ1-5, with D possibly TRBD1 on 6 matching bases. Trimming left V 9 bases short and J 1 base short, with 16 bases between. CDR3 length: 15 amino acids. CDR1 is MNHNS, CDR2 SASEGT, per germline.

The sample holds a few counts of this clone. The chain combines TRBV6-6 with TRBJ1-1; 10 nucleotides agree with TRBD1. The trim removed 6 bases at V and 6 bases at J, leaving 1 base unmatched. The germline CDR1 and CDR2 sequences are MNHNY and SVGAGI (reference sequence). The CDR3 runs to 12 residues. The CDR3 DNA sequence: TGTGCCAGCAGGGGGACAGGGGCTGAAGCTTTCTTT. Amino acid sequence: CASRGTGAEAFF.

The rearrangement links TRBV11-2 to TRBJ1-5; 8 bases map to TRBD1. CDR1 and CDR2 from the germline V gene are SGHAT and FQNNGV. There are 16 residues in the CDR3. With V trimmed by 1 base and J by 7 bases, 9 bases remained unmatched. CDR3 DNA sequence: TGTGCCAGCAGCTTAGGGGACAGGAGGTTTGGCCAGCCCCAGCATTTT. It codes for CASSLGDRRFGQPQHF.

The V and J genes are TRBV27 and TRBJ2-1; the D gene is possibly TRBD2 (6 bases). Trimming shortened V by 6 bases and J by 5 bases, and 17 bases separated the two germline ends. There are 15 residues in the CDR3. CDR1 and CDR2 from the germline V gene are MNHEY and SMNVEV (reference sequence). Written as DNA, the CDR3 is TGTGCCAGCAGCCCCAGGAGGGTATCTGACAATGAGCAGTTCTTC. Translating it yields CASSPRRVSDNEQFF.

The chain couples TRBV5-1 to TRBJ2-5; weak D call: TRBD2 (6 bases). The germline V gene encodes CDR1 SGHRS and CDR2 YFSETQ. V was trimmed by 3 bases and J by 2 bases, leaving 14 bases between them. The CDR3 contains 15 residues. CDR3 bases: TGCGCCAGCAGCTCGAACCCAGGAGGGCAAGAGACCCAGTACTTC. Its translation: CASSSNPGGQETQYF.

There are a few counts of this clone. The V call is TRBV6-6, the J call TRBJ1-2; TRBD1 matches 9 bases. Losses at the gene ends were 3 bases for V and 0 bases for J; bases not matched to a gene: 2. From germline, CDR1 is MNHNY and CDR2 SVGAGI (reference sequence). This CDR3 is built from 15 residues. CDR3 in amino acids: CASSYRDRANYGYTF. The CDR3 DNA reads TGTGCCAGCAGTTATAGGGACAGGGCTAACTATGGCTACACCTTC.

The chain couples TRBV5-1 to TRBJ2-7; a weak D match, TRBD1 (6 bases). With 0 bases removed from V and 6 bases from J, the gap between germline ends came to 16 bases. This CDR3 contains 15 residues. Germline values: CDR1 SGHRS, CDR2 YFSETQ. The CDR3 DNA is TGCGCCAGCAGCTTGGAGCTCCTCCAGGGGTCCGAGCAGTACTTC. This codes for CASSLELLQGSEQYF.

The chain combines TRBV29-1 with TRBJ1-4; D might be TRBD1 (5 bases). This CDR3 spans 13 amino acids. Germline V gene data show CDR1 as SQVTM and CDR2 as ANQGSEA. V was cut by 4 bases and J by 4 bases, with 10 bases left in between. The CDR3: CSVARQLNEKLFF. In DNA, the CDR3 is TGCAGCGTTGCGAGACAGCTTAATGAAAAACTGTTTTTT.

This clone was observed once. The genes are TRBV19 and TRBJ1-2; 9 bases are shared with TRBD1. Trimming at V came to 8 bases and at J to 4 bases, leaving 5 bases not matched to a gene. The V gene's germline CDR1 is LNHDA and CDR2 SQIVND (reference sequence). This CDR3 is built from 13 residues. The CDR3 region has the DNA TGTGCCAGTGGGACAGGGAAGCCCTATGGCTACACCTTC. This translates into CASGTGKPYGYTF.